This paragraph reports one T cell receptor beta chain. The sample comes from a study of blood T cell repertoires in COVID-19. TCRdb keeps only in-frame clones here, not all; method: immunoSEQ multiplex PCR. The sample has about 46,000 clones, 75% to 90% seen once; the top ten hold 15%. V was cut by 1 base and J by 7 bases, with 22 bases left in between. The length of the CDR3 is 17 residues. Germline CDR1 is LGHNA and CDR2 is YSLEER. The V gene is TRBV4-3, the J gene TRBJ1-2, with D unclear. Sequenced sample: peripheral blood. This receptor was identified in a human donor in a cohort sampled during active COVID-19. The CDR3 here is CASSQADLEGLSVGYTF. CDR3 sequence (DNA): TGCGCCAGCAGCCAAGCAGATTTGGAAGGACTCTCGGTTGGCTACACCTTC.